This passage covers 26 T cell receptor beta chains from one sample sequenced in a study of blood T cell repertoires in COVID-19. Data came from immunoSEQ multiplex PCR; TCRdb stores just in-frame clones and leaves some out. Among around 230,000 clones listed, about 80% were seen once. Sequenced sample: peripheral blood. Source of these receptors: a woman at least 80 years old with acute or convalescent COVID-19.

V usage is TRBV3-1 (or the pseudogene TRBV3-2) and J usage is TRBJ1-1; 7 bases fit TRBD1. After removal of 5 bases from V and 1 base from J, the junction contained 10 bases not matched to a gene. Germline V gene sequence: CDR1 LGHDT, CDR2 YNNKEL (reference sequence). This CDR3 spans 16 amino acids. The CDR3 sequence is CASSSINRGANTEAFF. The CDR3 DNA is TGTGCCAGCAGCTCAATAAACAGGGGAGCGAACACTGAAGCTTTCTTT.

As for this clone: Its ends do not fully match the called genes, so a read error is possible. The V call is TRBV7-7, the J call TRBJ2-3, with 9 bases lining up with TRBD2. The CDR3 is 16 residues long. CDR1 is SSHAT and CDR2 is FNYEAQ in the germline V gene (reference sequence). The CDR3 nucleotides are TGTGCTAGCAGCTTAGGGGCTAGCGGGGCAGCAGATACGCAGTATTTT. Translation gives CASSLGASGAADTQYF.

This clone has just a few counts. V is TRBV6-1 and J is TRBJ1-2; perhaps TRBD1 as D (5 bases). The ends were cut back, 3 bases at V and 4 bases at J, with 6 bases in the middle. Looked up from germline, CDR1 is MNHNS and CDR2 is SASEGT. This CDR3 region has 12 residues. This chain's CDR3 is CASSDQGYGYTF. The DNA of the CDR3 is TGTGCCAGCAGTGATCAGGGCTATGGCTACACCTTC.

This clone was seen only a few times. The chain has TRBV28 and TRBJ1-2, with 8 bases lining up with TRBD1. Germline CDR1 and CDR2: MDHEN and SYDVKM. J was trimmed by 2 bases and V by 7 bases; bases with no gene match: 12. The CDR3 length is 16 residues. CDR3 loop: CASTAVGTGANYGYTF. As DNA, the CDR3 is TGTGCCAGCACCGCTGTGGGGACAGGAGCCAACTATGGCTACACCTTC.

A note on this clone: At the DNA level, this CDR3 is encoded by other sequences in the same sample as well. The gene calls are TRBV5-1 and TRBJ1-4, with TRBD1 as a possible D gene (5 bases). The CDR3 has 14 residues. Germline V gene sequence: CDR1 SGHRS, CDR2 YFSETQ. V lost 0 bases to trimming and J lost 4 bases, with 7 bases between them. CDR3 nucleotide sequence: TGCGCCAGCAGCTTGGGGGGCGGTAATGAAAAACTGTTTTTT. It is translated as CASSLGGGNEKLFF.

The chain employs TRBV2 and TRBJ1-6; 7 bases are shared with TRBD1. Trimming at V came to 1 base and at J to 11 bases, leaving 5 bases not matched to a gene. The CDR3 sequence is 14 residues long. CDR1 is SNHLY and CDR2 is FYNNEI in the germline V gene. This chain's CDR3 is CASSEDRGWAPLHF. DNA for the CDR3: TGTGCCAGCAGTGAAGACAGGGGCTGGGCACCCCTCCACTTT.

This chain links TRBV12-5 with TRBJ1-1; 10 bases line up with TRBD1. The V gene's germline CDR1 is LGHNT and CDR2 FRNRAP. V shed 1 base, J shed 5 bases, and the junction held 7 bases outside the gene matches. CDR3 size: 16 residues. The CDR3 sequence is CASGLASGTGETEAFF. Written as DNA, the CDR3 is TGTGCTAGTGGTTTGGCATCCGGGACAGGGGAAACTGAAGCTTTCTTT.

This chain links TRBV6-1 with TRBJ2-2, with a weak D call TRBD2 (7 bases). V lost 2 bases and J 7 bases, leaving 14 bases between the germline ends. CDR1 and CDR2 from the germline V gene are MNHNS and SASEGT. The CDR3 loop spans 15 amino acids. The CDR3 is CASSESGGLIGELFF. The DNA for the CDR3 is TGTGCCAGCAGTGAATCCGGGGGGCTCATCGGGGAGCTGTTTTTT.

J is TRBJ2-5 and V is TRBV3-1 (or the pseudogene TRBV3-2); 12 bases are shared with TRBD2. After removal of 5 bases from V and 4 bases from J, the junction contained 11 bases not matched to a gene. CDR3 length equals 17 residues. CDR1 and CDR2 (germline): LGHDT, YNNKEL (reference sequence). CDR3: CASSDFLAGGASETQYF. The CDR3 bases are TGTGCCAGCAGCGATTTCCTAGCGGGGGGGGCGTCAGAGACCCAGTACTTC.

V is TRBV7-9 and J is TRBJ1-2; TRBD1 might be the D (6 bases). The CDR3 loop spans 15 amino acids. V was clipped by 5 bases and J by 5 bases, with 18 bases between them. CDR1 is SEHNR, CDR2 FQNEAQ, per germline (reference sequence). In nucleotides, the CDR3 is TGTGCCAGCAGCCTCGGTGGGGGGGGCGTTTATGGCTACACCTTC. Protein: CASSLGGGGVYGYTF.

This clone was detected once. As DNA, the CDR3 is TGTGCCAGCAGCCCGAGAGGGGGCAACTATGGCTACACCTTC. Protein: CASSPRGGNYGYTF. The V and J genes are TRBV6-5 and TRBJ1-2, with 7 bases aligning to TRBD1. CDR3 length: 14 residues. The J segment lost 2 bases and the V segment lost 6 bases, leaving 6 bases of the junction unmatched. Germline CDR1 and CDR2: MNHEY and SVGAGI.

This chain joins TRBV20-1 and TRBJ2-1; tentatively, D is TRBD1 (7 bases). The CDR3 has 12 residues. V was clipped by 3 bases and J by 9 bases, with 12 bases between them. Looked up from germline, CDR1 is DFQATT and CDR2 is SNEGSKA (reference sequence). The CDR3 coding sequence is TGCAGTGCTAGTCAGGGGGGAAGTGAGCAGTTCTTC. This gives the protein CSASQGGSEQFF.

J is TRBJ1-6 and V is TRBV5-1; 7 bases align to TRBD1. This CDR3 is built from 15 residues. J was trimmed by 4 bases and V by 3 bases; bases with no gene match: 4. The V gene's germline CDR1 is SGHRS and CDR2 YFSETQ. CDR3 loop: CASSSTGRYNSPLHF. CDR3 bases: TGCGCCAGCAGCTCGACAGGGAGATATAATTCACCCCTCCACTTT.

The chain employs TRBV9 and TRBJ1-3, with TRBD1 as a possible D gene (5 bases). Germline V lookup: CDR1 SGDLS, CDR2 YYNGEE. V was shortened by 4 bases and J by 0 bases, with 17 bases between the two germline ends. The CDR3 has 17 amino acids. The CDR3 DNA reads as TGTGCCAGCAGCCCGAGACCTAGACAGACCTCTGGAAACACCATATATTTT. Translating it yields CASSPRPRQTSGNTIYF.

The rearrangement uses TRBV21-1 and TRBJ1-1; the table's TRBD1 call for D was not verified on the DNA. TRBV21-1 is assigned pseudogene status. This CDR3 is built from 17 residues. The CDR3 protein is CASSNYRALQMNTEAFF. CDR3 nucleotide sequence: TGTGCCAGCAGCAACTACAGGGCCCTACAGATGAACACTGAAGCTTTCTTT.

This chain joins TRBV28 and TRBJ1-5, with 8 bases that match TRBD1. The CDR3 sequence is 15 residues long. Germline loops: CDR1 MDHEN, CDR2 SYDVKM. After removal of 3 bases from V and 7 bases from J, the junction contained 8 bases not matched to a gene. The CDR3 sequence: CASSFRRGQGQPQHF. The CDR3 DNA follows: TGTGCCAGCAGTTTTCGCAGGGGGCAAGGGCAGCCCCAGCATTTT. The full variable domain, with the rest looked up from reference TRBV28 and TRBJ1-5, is DVKVTQSSRYLVKRTGEKVFLECVQDMDHENMFWYRQDPGLGLRLIYFSYDVKMKEKGDIPEGYSVSREKKERFSLILESASTNQTSMYLCASSFRRGQGQPQHFGDGTRLSIL.

The CDR3 region is CASSGAHLNTEAFF. In DNA form, the CDR3 reads TGTGCCAGCAGTGGAGCACACCTGAACACTGAAGCTTTCTTT. This chain uses TRBV28 with TRBJ1-1, with unresolved D. The CDR3 contains 14 residues. The germline V gene has CDR1 MDHEN and CDR2 SYDVKM. The V end lost 5 bases, the J end lost 0 bases, and 10 bases lay between the germline ends.

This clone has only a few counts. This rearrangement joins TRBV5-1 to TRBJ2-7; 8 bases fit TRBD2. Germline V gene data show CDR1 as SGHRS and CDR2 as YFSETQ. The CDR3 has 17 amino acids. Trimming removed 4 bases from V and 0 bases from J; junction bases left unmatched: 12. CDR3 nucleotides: TGCGCCAGCAGCCTTGGCGGGGGGCAGGGGAACTCCTACGAGCAGTACTTC. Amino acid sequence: CASSLGGGQGNSYEQYF.

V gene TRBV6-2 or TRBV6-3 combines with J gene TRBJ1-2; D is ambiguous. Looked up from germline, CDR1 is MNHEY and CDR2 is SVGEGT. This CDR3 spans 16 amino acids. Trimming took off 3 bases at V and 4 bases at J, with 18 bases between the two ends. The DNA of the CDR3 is TGTGCCAGCAGTTATCCCGCCTTGGGCGGGAGCTATGGCTACACCTTC. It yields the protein CASSYPALGGSYGYTF.

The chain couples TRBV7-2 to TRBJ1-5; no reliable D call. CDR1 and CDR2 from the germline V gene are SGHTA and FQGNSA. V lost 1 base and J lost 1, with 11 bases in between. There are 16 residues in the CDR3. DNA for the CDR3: TGTGCCAGCAGCTTAGTTCCGGGGTTGAGCAATCAGCCCCAGCATTTT. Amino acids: CASSLVPGLSNQPQHF. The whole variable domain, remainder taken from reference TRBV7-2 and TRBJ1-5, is GAGVSQSPSNKVTEKGKDVELRCDPISGHTALYWYRQSLGQGLEFLIYFQGNSAPDKSGLPSDRFSAERTGGSVSTLTIQRTQQEDSAVYLCASSLVPGLSNQPQHFGDGTRLSIL.

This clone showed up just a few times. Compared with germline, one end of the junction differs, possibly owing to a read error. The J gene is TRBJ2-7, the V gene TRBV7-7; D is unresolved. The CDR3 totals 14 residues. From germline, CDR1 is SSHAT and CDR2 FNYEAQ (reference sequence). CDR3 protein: CASSRGQDSYEQYF. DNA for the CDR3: TGTGCTAGCAGCCGTGGGCAAGACTCCTACGAGCAGTACTTC.

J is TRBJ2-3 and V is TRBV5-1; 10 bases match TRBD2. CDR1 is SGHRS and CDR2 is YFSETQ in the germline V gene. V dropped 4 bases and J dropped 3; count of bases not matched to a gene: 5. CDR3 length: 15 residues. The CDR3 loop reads CASSASGGRTDTQYF. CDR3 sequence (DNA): TGCGCCAGCAGCGCTAGCGGGGGACGGACAGATACGCAGTATTTT. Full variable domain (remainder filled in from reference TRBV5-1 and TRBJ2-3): KAGVTQTPRYLIKTRGQQVTLSCSPISGHRSVSWYQQTPGQGLQFLFEYFSETQRNKGNFPGRFSGRQFSNSRSEMNVSTLELGDSALYLCASSASGGRTDTQYFGPGTRLTVL.

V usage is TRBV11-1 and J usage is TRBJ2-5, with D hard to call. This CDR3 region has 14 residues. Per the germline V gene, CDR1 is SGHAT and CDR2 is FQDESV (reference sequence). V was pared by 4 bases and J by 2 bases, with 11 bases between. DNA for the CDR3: TGTGCCAGCAGCTCACGACTCAGACAAGAGACCCAGTACTTC. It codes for CASSSRLRQETQYF.

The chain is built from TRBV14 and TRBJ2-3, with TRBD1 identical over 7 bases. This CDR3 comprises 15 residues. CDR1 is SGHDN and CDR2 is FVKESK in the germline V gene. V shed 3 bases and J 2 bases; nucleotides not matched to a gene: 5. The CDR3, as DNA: TGTGCCAGCAGCCAGAGGACAGGATTCACAGATACGCAGTATTTT. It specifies CASSQRTGFTDTQYF.

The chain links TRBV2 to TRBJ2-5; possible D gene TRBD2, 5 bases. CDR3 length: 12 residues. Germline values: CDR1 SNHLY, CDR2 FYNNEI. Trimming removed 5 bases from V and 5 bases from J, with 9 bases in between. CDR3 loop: CASSIERETQYF. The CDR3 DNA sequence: TGTGCCAGCAGTATCGAGCGGGAGACCCAGTACTTC.

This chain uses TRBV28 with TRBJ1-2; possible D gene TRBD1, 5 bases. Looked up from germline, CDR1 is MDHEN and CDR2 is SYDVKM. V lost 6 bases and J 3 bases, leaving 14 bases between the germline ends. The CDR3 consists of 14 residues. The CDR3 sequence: CASRSLGTDYGYTF. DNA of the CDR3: TGTGCCAGCAGAAGTTTGGGGACTGACTATGGCTACACCTTC.